This entry describes one T cell receptor (beta chain). There are a few counts of this clonotype. Its antigen remains unidentified. Base qualities were left out, and no much larger clone turns up one base away. The record originates from a study of patients and donors after allogeneic stem cell transplantation (TCRdb year 2020). The library was obtained by RT-PCR. The listed sequencing device is NextSeq 550. In-frame beta chains were kept once TCRdb had trimmed the public reads at Q25 with fastp and called clones with MiXCR. Rows merge per CDR3 protein into single entries with the most common DNA and genes. The table for this sample lists roughly 960,000 distinct CDR3 sequences; about a sixth of them were counted only once. The top ten clonotypes cover 5% to 7.5% of the sample. The germline V gene sets CDR1 to MNHEY and CDR2 to SVGEGT. Clipping removes 5 bases from V and 2 bases from J, with 14 as the unmatched junction base count. Taken from cysteine to phenylalanine, the CDR3 has 17 residues. CDR3 DNA only is kept here, 51 bases in frame from base 1.

Sequenced sample: blood, either unsorted or a sorted T cell fraction (not recorded which). The TCR comes from a human donor who was either an allogeneic HSCT recipient or a stem cell or donor lymphocyte infusion donor (not recorded which). It is not recorded whose cells these are; they may come from a transplant donor. The V gene is TRBV6-2 or TRBV6-3 and the J gene is TRBJ2-7, with TRBD1 identical over 8 junction bases. This receptor has the CDR3 CASSGSRTGKGTYEQYF. The base sequence is TGTGCCAGCAGTGGAAGTAGGACAGGGAAAGGGACCTACGAGCAGTACTTC.